This paragraph covers one T cell receptor (beta chain) sequence. This clone is regarded as large (0.1 to 1%). Its antigen is still unknown. Nothing much larger sits one base from this clone, and base qualities are not available. Inclusive of the bounding cysteine and phenylalanine, the CDR3 is 16 residues long. The retained sequence is limited to the CDR3, 48 bases, with the frame set at the first base. Looking up the germline V gene yields CDR1 MNHNS and CDR2 SASEGT. Deletion took 2 bases off V and 11 bases off J, with a span of 24 bases between the germline ends. This sample is drawn from a study of OX40 agonist ivuxolimab in advanced cancers. Concerning the study at large: The costimulatory receptor OX40 (CD134) was targeted by ivuxolimab, a fully human IgG2 agonistic monoclonal antibody. Intravenous ivuxolimab was administered to patients every 2 weeks at six dose levels: 0.01, 0.1, 0.3, 1.5, 3 and 10 mg/kg. Of the approximately 50 patients in dose escalation, some 19 had hepatocellular carcinoma, approximately 15 had melanoma, 9 had renal cell carcinoma and 9 had head and neck cancer. In the dose-escalation cohort, 82.7% of patients were male, and the mean age was around 60 years, with a range of 23 to 79. Patients were allowed to have had prior anti-PD-1, anti-PD-L1 or anti-CTLA-4 therapy, and around 41% of the dose-escalation patients had previously received checkpoint inhibitors. Three dose-escalation patients achieved partial responses, one with hepatocellular carcinoma and two with cutaneous melanoma. The point of sequencing TCRbeta in the periphery was to test whether ivuxolimab changed TCR sequence diversity and drove clonal T-cell expansion. The paper reports the monotherapy dose-escalation portion (N = 52 patients) of the phase I ivuxolimab trial.

Patients with autoimmune disease history or receiving systemic immunosuppression were excluded from the trial. In every dose cohort, peripheral blood was drawn for TCR sequencing at baseline, cycle 4 day 1, and cycle 7 day 1. Samples were obtained from an open-label, multicenter, first-in-human phase I dose-escalation trial of ivuxolimab. Adults with locally advanced or metastatic melanoma, renal cell, hepatocellular, or head and neck squamous cell carcinoma were enrolled in the trial. Before TCR sequencing, CD4+ T cells and CD8+ T cells were sorted from peripheral blood as separate populations. What the work shows at the level of the full study, not this receptor alone: Low levels of normalized T-cell clonal expansion were also seen in some patients who did not respond. In the 0.1-3.0 mg/kg groups, partial responders were among the patients with the lowest normalized peripheral clonal expansion, particularly in CD8+ T cells. Antigen specificity was not determined for the clonally expanded peripheral T cells. At doses from 0.1 to 3.0 mg/kg, clonal expansion was seen in both CD4+ and CD8+ blood T cells between baseline and week 6. After ivuxolimab, expanded clones were on average more numerous among CD8+ T cells than among CD4+ T cells.

To sequence the TCRbeta CDR3 region, genomic DNA was isolated from the sorted cells. The immunoSEQ Assay was used for sequencing of TCRbeta CDR3 regions. TCRdb retrieved this table from immuneACCESS and kept in-frame rearrangements only. Not all clones are present; in checked studies, unresolved V genes account for under half, and no reason is known for the remainder. The table for this sample lists some 10,000 clones; over 60% of them were counted only once. The top ten hold roughly a fifth of the sample. Sequenced material: CD4+ or CD8+ T cells sorted from blood, taken in a trial of the OX40 agonist ivuxolimab. The sequence is built from TRBV6-1 and TRBJ1-1, with a weak D call of TRBD1 (6 bases match). This sequence was found in an adult with an advanced solid tumor such as melanoma, head and neck, liver or kidney cancer. The nucleotide sequence is TGTGCCAGCAGTGAATACCTTCGGAGGGGACATGGGCTGGCTTTCTTT. Translated, this is CASSEYLRRGHGLAFF.